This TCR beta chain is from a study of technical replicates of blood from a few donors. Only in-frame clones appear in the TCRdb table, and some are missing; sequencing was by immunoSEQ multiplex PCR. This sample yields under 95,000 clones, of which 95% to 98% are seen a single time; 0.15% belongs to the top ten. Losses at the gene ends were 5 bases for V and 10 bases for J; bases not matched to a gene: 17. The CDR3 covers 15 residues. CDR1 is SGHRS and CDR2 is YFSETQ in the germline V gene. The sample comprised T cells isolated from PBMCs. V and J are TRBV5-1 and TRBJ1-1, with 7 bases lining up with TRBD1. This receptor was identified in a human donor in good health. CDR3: CASRPDGTAPGGAFF. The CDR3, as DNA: TGCGCCAGCAGACCTGACGGGACCGCCCCAGGGGGAGCTTTCTTT. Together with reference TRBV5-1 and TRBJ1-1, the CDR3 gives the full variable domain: KAGVTQTPRYLIKTRGQQVTLSCSPISGHRSVSWYQQTPGQGLQFLFEYFSETQRNKGNFPGRFSGRQFSNSRSEMNVSTLELGDSALYLCASRPDGTAPGGAFFGQGTRLTVV.